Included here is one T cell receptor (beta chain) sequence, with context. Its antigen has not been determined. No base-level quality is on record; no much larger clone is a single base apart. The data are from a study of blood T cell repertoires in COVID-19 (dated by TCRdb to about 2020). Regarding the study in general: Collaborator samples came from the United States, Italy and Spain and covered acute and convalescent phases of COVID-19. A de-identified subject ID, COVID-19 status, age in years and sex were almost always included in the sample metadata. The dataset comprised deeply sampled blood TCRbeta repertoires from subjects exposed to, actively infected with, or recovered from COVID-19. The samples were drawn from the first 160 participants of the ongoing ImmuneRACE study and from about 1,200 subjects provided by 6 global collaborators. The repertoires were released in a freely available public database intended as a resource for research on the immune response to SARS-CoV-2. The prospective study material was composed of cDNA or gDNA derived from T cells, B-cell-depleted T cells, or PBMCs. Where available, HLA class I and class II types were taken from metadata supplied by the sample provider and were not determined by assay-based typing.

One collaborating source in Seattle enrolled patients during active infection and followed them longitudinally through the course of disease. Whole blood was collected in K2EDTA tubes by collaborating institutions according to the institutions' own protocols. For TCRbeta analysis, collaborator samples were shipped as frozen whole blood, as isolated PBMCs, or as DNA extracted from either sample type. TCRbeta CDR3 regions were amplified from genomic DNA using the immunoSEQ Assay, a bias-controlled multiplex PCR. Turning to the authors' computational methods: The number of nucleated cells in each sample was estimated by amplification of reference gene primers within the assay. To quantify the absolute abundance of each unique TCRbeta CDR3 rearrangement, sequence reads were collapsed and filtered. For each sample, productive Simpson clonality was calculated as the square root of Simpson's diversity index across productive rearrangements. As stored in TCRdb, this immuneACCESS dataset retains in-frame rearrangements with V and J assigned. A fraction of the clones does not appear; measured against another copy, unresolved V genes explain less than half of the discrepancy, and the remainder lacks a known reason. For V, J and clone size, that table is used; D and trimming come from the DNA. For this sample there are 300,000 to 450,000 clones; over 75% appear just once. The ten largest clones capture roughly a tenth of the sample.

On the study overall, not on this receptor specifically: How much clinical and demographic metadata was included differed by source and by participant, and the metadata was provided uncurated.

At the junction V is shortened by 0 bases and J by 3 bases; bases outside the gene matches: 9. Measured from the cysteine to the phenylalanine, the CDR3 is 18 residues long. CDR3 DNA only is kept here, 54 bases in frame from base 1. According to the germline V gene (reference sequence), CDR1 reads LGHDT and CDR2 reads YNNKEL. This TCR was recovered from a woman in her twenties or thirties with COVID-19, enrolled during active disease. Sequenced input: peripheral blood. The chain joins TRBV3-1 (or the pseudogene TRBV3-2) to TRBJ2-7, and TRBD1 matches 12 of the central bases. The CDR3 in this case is CASSQDYTGTGGDYEQYF. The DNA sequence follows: TGTGCCAGCAGCCAAGATTATACCGGGACAGGGGGCGACTACGAGCAGTACTTC.